These T cell receptor beta chains were read from a single sample in a study of cytomegalovirus exposure and HLA in healthy donors. TCRdb's table, derived via immunoSEQ multiplex PCR, lists solely in-frame clones and lacks some. This sample has under 130,000 clones, with 15% found just once. The specimen sequenced was PBMCs. These receptors originate from a female donor in good health and CMV-seronegative. The CDR3 runs from the conserved cysteine through the conserved F or W. D genes are given only for firm matches. Clone size appears in some rows only: once, few, many, or a class for an expanded clone.

d_gene | len | abundance | j_gene | v_gene | CDR3aa | CDR3nt
- | 15 | few | TRBJ2-3 | TRBV5-1 | CASRYRGRKEDTQYF | TGCGCCAGCAGATACCGAGGGAGGAAGGAGGATACGCAGTATTTT
TRBD1 | 14 | few | TRBJ1-2 | TRBV23-1 | CASTSGQGDYGYTF | TGCGCCAGCACCTCTGGACAGGGTGACTATGGCTACACCTTC
TRBD2 | 18 | few | TRBJ2-1 | TRBV5-6 | CASSPGWSSGRPGNEQFF | TGTGCCAGCAGCCCGGGTTGGTCTAGCGGGAGGCCGGGGAATGAGCAGTTCTTC
TRBD1 | 16 | few | TRBJ2-7 | TRBV25-1 | CASSTRTGAQLYEQYF | TGTGCCAGCAGTACACGGACAGGTGCCCAACTATACGAGCAGTACTTC
- | 13 | - | TRBJ2-7 | TRBV29-1 | CSVDRGASHEQYF | TGCAGCGTTGACAGGGGCGCCTCACACGAGCAGTACTTC
- | 12 | - | TRBJ2-7 | TRBV6-1 | CASMRGVYEQYF | TGTGCCAGCATGCGGGGAGTCTACGAGCAGTACTTC
TRBD2 | 17 | few | TRBJ2-2 | TRBV2 | CASAGGGTLTNTGELFF | TGTGCCAGCGCGGGAGGGGGGACTCTAACGAACACCGGGGAGCTGTTTTTT
- | 13 | few | TRBJ1-2 | TRBV5-1 | CASSQGLTYGYTF | TGCGCCAGCAGCCAGGGACTCACCTATGGCTACACCTTC
- | 14 | - | TRBJ2-5 | TRBV7-2 | CASSLMDNQETQYF | TGTGCCAGCAGCTTAATGGACAACCAAGAGACCCAGTACTTC
TRBD1 | 13 | - | TRBJ1-2 | TRBV5-6 | CASTKNLDRDQTF | TGTGCCAGCACCAAAAACCTGGACAGGGATCAAACCTTC
- | 10 | - | TRBJ2-7 | TRBV5-6 | CASSFYEQYF | TGTGCCAGCAGCTTTTACGAGCAGTACTTC
- | 14 | - | TRBJ2-3 | TRBV7-9 | CASNVDGGPDTQYF | TGTGCCAGCAACGTAGACGGGGGGCCAGATACGCAGTATTTT
TRBD1 | 15 | - | TRBJ1-1 | TRBV19 | CASRGMDRGAAEAFF | TGTGCCAGTAGGGGGATGGACAGGGGTGCCGCTGAAGCTTTCTTT
TRBD1 | 14 | - | TRBJ2-2 | TRBV4-3 | CASARGTNTGELFF | TGCGCCAGCGCCAGGGGGACCAACACCGGGGAGCTGTTTTTT
- | 11 | few | TRBJ1-2 | TRBV20-1 | CRGGDNYGYTF | TGCAGAGGAGGAGATAACTATGGCTACACCTTC
TRBD2 | 15 | few | TRBJ2-7 | TRBV7-9 | CASSLRTSGNYEQYF | TGTGCCAGCAGCTTAAGGACTAGCGGGAACTACGAGCAGTACTTC
- | 13 | few | TRBJ1-5 | TRBV30 | CAWTAGYNQPQHF | TGTGCCTGGACTGCAGGGTACAATCAGCCCCAGCATTTT
- | 13 | - | TRBJ1-2 | TRBV2 | CASSSGTYYGYTF | TGTGCCAGCAGTTCCGGGACTTACTATGGCTACACCTTC
TRBD2 | 19 | few | TRBJ2-1 | TRBV5-1 | CASSLGGLTRRGGPDEQFF | TGCGCCAGCAGCTTGGGTGGGCTCACCAGACGGGGGGGCCCTGATGAGCAGTTCTTC
- | 16 | - | TRBJ2-3 | TRBV30 | CAWSGGSWGYTDTQYF | TGTGCCTGGAGCGGCGGTAGCTGGGGCTACACAGATACGCAGTATTTT
TRBD2 | 15 | - | TRBJ2-5 | TRBV6-1 | CASSGQRGRQETQYF | TGTGCCAGCAGCGGCCAGCGGGGCCGCCAAGAGACCCAGTACTTC
TRBD2 | 15 | few | TRBJ2-5 | TRBV5-4 | CASRGSSGGQETQYF | TGTGCCAGCAGGGGCTCTAGCGGGGGGCAAGAGACCCAGTACTTC
TRBD1 | 18 | once | TRBJ1-1 | TRBV30 | CAWSIAFGTGPRGTEAFF | TGTGCCTGGAGTATTGCATTCGGGACAGGGCCTCGAGGGACTGAAGCTTTCTTT